Detailed here is one T cell receptor beta chain. This clone was seen a single time. Which antigen it targets is not known. The input lacks base qualities; no much larger clone sits a single base away. Taken with the paper, the label for time point translates to: week 11, during vaccination. Every vaccine dose consisted of 300 ug of a 20-mer mutant IDH1 peptide in Montanide, administered subcutaneously together with topical imiquimod. All donors had newly diagnosed IDH1-mutant astrocytomas of WHO grade 3 or 4 that showed loss of nuclear ATRX. The samples were drawn from NOA16, a multicentre, single-arm, open-label phase I trial in Germany that tested a mutant IDH1 peptide vaccine in humans for the first time. The DNeasy Blood and Tissue Kit was used to extract genomic DNA from EDTA blood for TCRB sequencing. The library relied on the immunoSEQ multiplex PCR assay. The hsTCRB Kit was used according to the manufacturer's protocol to amplify rearranged TCR beta chain sequences. TCRB libraries were sequenced on an Illumina MiSeq. The original pipeline was this. The proprietary platform of the kit vendor was used for demultiplexing, trimming and gene mapping. TCRdb took over this immuneACCESS table, retaining in-frame rearrangements with V and J assigned. Such tables are incomplete; in checked studies, under half of the missing clones stem from an unresolved V gene, and the remainder is unexplained. The V and J calls and clone size were taken over from that table, and D and trimming were inferred from the DNA. For this sample the table gives fewer than 45,000 clones, of which around 83% were detected only once. 2.2% of the sample belongs to the ten largest clones.

The data stem from a study of a mutant IDH1 vaccine in newly diagnosed glioma (dated by TCRdb to about 2021). Broadly, across the study: Eight vaccinations were administered to patients in weeks 1, 3, 5, 7, 11, 15, 19 and 23, corresponding to visits V03 through V10. Vaccination began 4-6 weeks after radiotherapy alone, or alongside temozolomide cycles in the chemotherapy-containing groups. Of the roughly 34 treated patients, approximately 62% were male and 37.5% were female, and the mean age was roughly 38 years. Before enrollment, most patients had been given radiochemotherapy with temozolomide as standard therapy, while the rest had received either radiotherapy alone or temozolomide alone. Peripheral blood samples were drawn at six visits, namely V03 (baseline), V05, V07, V10, V12 and V13. For exploratory analyses, longitudinal TCRB deep sequencing was carried out in about two dozen treated patients wherever samples were available. General study outcomes and caveats: The authors noted that analyses of patient blood samples could not be reproduced because of sample limitations. PBMC samples for TCRB deep sequencing were selected based on availability. Pseudoprogression appeared unrelated to alterations in the top peripheral T cell clonotypes detected by TCRB sequencing. Across multiple MHC alleles, vaccine-induced immune responses were seen in more than 90% of patients.

From cysteine to phenylalanine, the CDR3 is 12 amino acids long. Only the CDR3 DNA stays, 36 bases, in frame from base 1. CDR1 SQVTM and CDR2 ANQGSEA were looked up in the germline V gene. V and J are truncated by 8 bases and 4 bases respectively, leaving an intervening sequence of 13 bases. The TCR comes from a man in his forties with glioma. Sequencing was performed on PBMCs, taken from a glioma patient whose treatment included an IDH1 peptide vaccine. Recombination joined TRBV29-1 with TRBJ2-3; the D gene is perhaps TRBD2, from 6 matching bases. The DNA sequence is given as TGCAGCCTAGGGACTGGGGCAGATACGCAGTATTTT. Translation gives CSLGTGADTQYF.